This T cell receptor (beta chain) was found in a study of shared clonotypes between healthy human individuals. Overall study results and limits: Four donors held roughly 5% of naive CD4 clonotypes in common. Only blood samples were collected, and tissue repertoires likely differ. Relative to their counterparts shared across all four donors, non-shared clonotypes exhibited diminished generation probabilities.

J lost 4 bases, V lost 4 bases, and 7 bases had no gene match. This CDR3 contains 15 residues. Germline CDR1 SGHNT, CDR2 YYREEE (reference sequence). Every immunoSEQ plate was one replicate of a subset's evenly spread DNA. Here immunoSEQ multiplex PCR was the method, and the copy in TCRdb shows in-frame clones only, minus some. Of 2 million to 3 million clones listed, approximately 90% are singletons. About this clone itself: Its antigen remains unknown.

The sequenced material came from naive CD4+ T cells sorted from blood. The subset: CD45RA+ positively selected. The genes are TRBV5-4 and TRBJ2-1, with TRBD2 matching over 8 bases. This TCR derives from a man aged 18 to 29 in good health. CDR3: CASSRSGEVYNEQFF. The CDR3 nucleotides are TGTGCCAGCAGCCGTAGCGGGGAAGTTTACAATGAGCAGTTCTTC.